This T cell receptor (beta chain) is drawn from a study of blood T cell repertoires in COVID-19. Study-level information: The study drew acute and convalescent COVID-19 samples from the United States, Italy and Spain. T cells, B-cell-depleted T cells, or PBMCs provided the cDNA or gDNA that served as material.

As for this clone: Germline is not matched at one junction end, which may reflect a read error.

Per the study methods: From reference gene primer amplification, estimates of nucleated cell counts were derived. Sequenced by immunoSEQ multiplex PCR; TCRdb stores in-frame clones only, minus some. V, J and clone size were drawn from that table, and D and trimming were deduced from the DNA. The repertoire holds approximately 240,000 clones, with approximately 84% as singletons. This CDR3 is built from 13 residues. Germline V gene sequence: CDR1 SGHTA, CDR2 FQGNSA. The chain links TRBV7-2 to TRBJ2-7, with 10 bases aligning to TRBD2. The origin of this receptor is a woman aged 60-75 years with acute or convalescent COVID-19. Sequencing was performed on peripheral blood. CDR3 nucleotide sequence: TGTGCCAGCAGCGTAGCGGGGGGTCGCGAGCAGTACTTC. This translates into CASSVAGGREQYF.